The 23 T cell receptor beta chains presented below share a single source sample, sequenced in a study of control samples from healthy donors and cancer patients. Data came from immunoSEQ multiplex PCR; TCRdb stores just in-frame clones and leaves some out. The sample shows approximately 20,000 clones, 84% of them seen only once. Input material: PBMCs. Receptors were obtained from a man aged 60 to 75 with colorectal cancer.

The rearrangement links TRBV6-1 to TRBJ2-3; no definite D call. Germline V gene sequence: CDR1 MNHNS, CDR2 SASEGT. The CDR3 contains 17 residues. The V end was cut by 3 bases, the J end by 1 base, with 17 bases between. The DNA for the CDR3 is TGTGCCAGCAGTGAGGCGCTCCCCGGAAGGGGCACAGATACGCAGTATTTT. Amino acids: CASSEALPGRGTDTQYF.

This clone was seen only once. The rearrangement links TRBV6-1 to TRBJ2-2; the match to TRBD1 covers 10 bases. Germline V CDR1 and CDR2: MNHNS, SASEGT. The V segment lost 3 bases and the J segment 6 bases; nucleotides outside the gene matches: 4. There are 15 residues in the CDR3. The CDR3: CASSDPGTGAGELFF. CDR3 DNA sequence: TGTGCCAGCAGTGACCCCGGGACAGGGGCCGGGGAGCTGTTTTTT.

The genes are TRBV7-6 and TRBJ2-3, with 12 bases lining up with TRBD2. J lost 5 bases, V lost 7 bases, and 10 bases had no gene match. Looked up from germline, CDR1 is SGHVS and CDR2 is FNYEAQ. The CDR3 totals 16 residues. The CDR3 loop reads CASTILAGGLLDTQYF. CDR3 coding DNA: TGTGCCAGCACAATACTAGCGGGGGGCCTATTAGATACGCAGTATTTT.

The chain links TRBV27 to TRBJ1-1, with 7 bases identical to TRBD1. Germline CDR1 MNHEY, CDR2 SMNVEV (reference sequence). This CDR3 is 13 amino acids long. J was trimmed by 6 bases and V by 6 bases; bases with no gene match: 7. This CDR3 is CASSLQGKPEAFF. CDR3 sequence (DNA): TGTGCCAGCAGCCTACAGGGGAAGCCTGAAGCTTTCTTT.

The rearrangement links TRBV10-1 to TRBJ1-6; D is possibly TRBD1 (6 bases). Per the germline V gene, CDR1 is WNHNN and CDR2 is SYGVQD (reference sequence). This CDR3 region has 16 residues. Trimming pared 1 base from V and 10 bases from J, leaving 17 bases between. The DNA of the CDR3 is TGCGCCAGCAGTGAGTTGGACGGGACACCACGGTCACCCCTCCACTTT. Encoded protein: CASSELDGTPRSPLHF.

This clone has just a few counts. The rearrangement links TRBV2 to TRBJ1-4; 7 nucleotides align to TRBD1. The CDR3 is 15 amino acids. The V segment lost 2 bases and the J segment 4 bases; nucleotides outside the gene matches: 4. Looked up from germline, CDR1 is SNHLY and CDR2 is FYNNEI. Here the CDR3 reads CASSEIRDSNEKLFF. The CDR3 DNA sequence: TGTGCCAGCAGTGAAATCCGGGACAGTAATGAAAAACTGTTTTTT.

The V gene is TRBV4-1, the J gene TRBJ2-5, with D maybe TRBD1 (5 bases). The CDR3 totals 16 residues. Trimming pared 0 bases from V and 2 bases from J, leaving 13 bases between. Per germline, CDR1 MGHRA and CDR2 YSYEKL. CDR3: CASSQDSGTGQETQYF. The DNA of the CDR3 is TGCGCCAGCAGCCAAGATTCAGGAACAGGACAAGAGACCCAGTACTTC.

The chain links TRBV19 to TRBJ1-1; 7 positions match TRBD1. The germline V gene has CDR1 LNHDA and CDR2 SQIVND (reference sequence). This CDR3 spans 13 amino acids. V lost 5 bases, J lost 7 bases, and 7 bases stayed unmatched. The CDR3 loop is CASSLIGTDEAFF. In DNA form, the CDR3 reads TGTGCCAGTAGTTTAATCGGGACAGATGAAGCTTTCTTT.

V gene TRBV10-3 combines with J gene TRBJ1-2; possible D gene TRBD1, 5 bases. V lost 7 bases and J 4 bases, leaving 19 bases between the germline ends. The CDR3 runs 15 residues. Per the germline V gene, CDR1 is ENHRY and CDR2 is SYGVKD. The CDR3 here is CAITTGTASFYGYTF. The CDR3 coding sequence is TGTGCCATCACCACCGGGACGGCCTCCTTCTATGGCTACACCTTC.

This chain connects TRBV12-3 or TRBV12-4 to TRBJ2-1; D ambiguous. Trimming removed 6 bases at V and 7 bases at J, with 7 bases between. The CDR3 has 11 residues. CDR3 bases: TGTGCCAGCAGATGGCAAAATGAGCAGTTCTTC. Residues: CASRWQNEQFF.

This chain joins TRBV19 and TRBJ1-1; D is unresolved. The CDR3 is 14 amino acids. The V gene lost 0 bases and the J gene lost 10 bases, with 15 bases spanning the gap. Germline-derived CDR1 and CDR2 are LNHDA and SQIVND (reference sequence). CDR3: CASSIERIPFGAFF. CDR3 coding DNA: TGTGCCAGTAGTATAGAGAGGATTCCCTTTGGAGCTTTCTTT. Combining the CDR3 with reference TRBV19 and TRBJ1-1 gives the whole variable domain DGGITQSPKYLFRKEGQNVTLSCEQNLNHDAMYWYRQDPGQGLRLIYYSQIVNDFQKGDIAEGYSVSREKKESFPLTVTSAQKNPTAFYLCASSIERIPFGAFFGQGTRLTVV.

V is TRBV5-1 and J is TRBJ2-2, with D perhaps TRBD2 (6 bases). The CDR3 length is 16 residues. Trimming took off 3 bases at V and 7 bases at J, with 19 bases between the two ends. CDR1 is SGHRS, CDR2 YFSETQ, per germline. CDR3 bases: TGCGCCAGCAGCTCAAGACTAGAAGGGCACGGCGGGGAGCTGTTTTTT. Translated, it gives CASSSRLEGHGGELFF.

V gene TRBV7-2 combines with J gene TRBJ1-1, with 8 bases lining up with TRBD1. J lost 5 bases, V lost 5 bases, and 10 bases had no gene match. Germline-derived CDR1 and CDR2 are SGHTA and FQGNSA. This CDR3 has 15 residues. The CDR3 DNA follows: TGTGCCAGCAGCCCCGGGCCCAGACAGGGGACTGAAGCTTTCTTT. Protein: CASSPGPRQGTEAFF.

The chain is built from TRBV6-5 and TRBJ1-2; 10 nucleotides line up with TRBD1. Germline-derived CDR1 and CDR2 are MNHEY and SVGAGI. The V and J ends lost 0 bases and 8 bases, in that order; junction bases with no gene match: 6. The CDR3 extends over 15 amino acids. The CDR3 DNA sequence: TGTGCCAGCAGTTACTCGTTGACAGGGGGCAGAGGCTACACCTTC. This encodes CASSYSLTGGRGYTF.

The chain has TRBV6-5 and TRBJ1-2; D may be TRBD1 (5 bases). This CDR3 is 12 amino acids long. Germline CDR1 is MNHEY and CDR2 is SVGAGI. V lost 0 bases to trimming and J lost 6 bases, with 5 bases between them. The CDR3 reads CASSYSGDGYTF. The DNA for the CDR3 is TGTGCCAGCAGTTACTCAGGGGATGGCTACACCTTC.

The genes are TRBV6-5 and TRBJ2-5; D could derive from TRBD1 or TRBD2 (5 bases each). This CDR3 is 14 amino acids long. Germline V gene sequence: CDR1 MNHEY, CDR2 SVGAGI. V lost 8 bases, J lost 2 bases, and 15 bases lay in between. CDR3 bases: TGTGCCAGCCCTCCCGGGACGGATCAAGAGACCCAGTACTTC. Amino acids: CASPPGTDQETQYF.

V usage is TRBV27 and J usage is TRBJ2-7, with a possible D match to TRBD2 (5 bases). Trimming cost V 1 base and J 3 bases, with 16 bases left between them. The CDR3 has 16 residues. Germline V lookup: CDR1 MNHEY, CDR2 SMNVEV (reference sequence). The CDR3 sequence is CASSLFGLPSGYEQYF. The DNA of the CDR3 is TGTGCCAGCAGTTTATTCGGACTCCCCTCGGGCTACGAGCAGTACTTC.

The J gene is TRBJ1-4, the V gene TRBV5-1; 9 nucleotides line up with TRBD1. The germline gives CDR1 SGHRS, CDR2 YFSETQ. This CDR3 spans 15 amino acids. J lost 3 bases, V lost 0 bases, and 0 bases had no gene match. This CDR3 is CASSLGDRANEKLFF. CDR3 DNA: TGCGCCAGCAGCTTGGGGGACAGGGCTAATGAAAAACTGTTTTTT.

The gene calls are TRBV13 and TRBJ2-1, with 12 positions matching TRBD2. The CDR3 covers 19 residues. J lost 1 base, V lost 6 bases, and 13 bases had no gene match. The germline V gene encodes CDR1 PRHDT and CDR2 FYEKMQ (reference sequence). CDR3 amino acids: CASRGTSGGLFLSYNEQFF. The CDR3 DNA follows: TGTGCCAGCAGGGGTACTAGCGGGGGGCTCTTCTTATCCTACAATGAGCAGTTCTTC.

The V call is TRBV6-5, the J call TRBJ2-6; possibly TRBD1 for D (5 bases). V was clipped by 4 bases and J by 4 bases, with 11 bases between them. Germline V gene data show CDR1 as MNHEY and CDR2 as SVGAGI. The CDR3 runs to 15 residues. The CDR3 is CASSSTASGANVLTF. The CDR3 DNA follows: TGTGCCAGCAGTTCGACAGCGTCCGGGGCCAACGTCCTGACTTTC.

The chain combines TRBV7-2 with TRBJ1-1; TRBD1 aligns across 10 bases. V lost 5 bases, J lost 4 bases, and 4 bases stayed unmatched. The length of the CDR3 is 14 residues. Germline CDR1 reads SGHTA; CDR2 reads FQGNSA. CDR3 region: CASSLDRGLTEAFF. The CDR3 DNA reads TGTGCCAGCAGCCTTGACAGGGGGCTCACTGAAGCTTTCTTT. Together with reference TRBV7-2 and TRBJ1-1, the CDR3 gives the full variable domain: GAGVSQSPSNKVTEKGKDVELRCDPISGHTALYWYRQSLGQGLEFLIYFQGNSAPDKSGLPSDRFSAERTGGSVSTLTIQRTQQEDSAVYLCASSLDRGLTEAFFGQGTRLTVV.

This clone showed up just a few times. The chain has TRBV5-1 and TRBJ2-1; 7 bases line up with TRBD2. Germline-derived CDR1 and CDR2 are SGHRS and YFSETQ. This CDR3 contains 14 residues. V shed 0 bases and J 8 bases; nucleotides not matched to a gene: 5. CDR3 nucleotides: TGCGCCAGCAGCTTGGGGGACTACGTGGATGAGCAGTTCTTC. Residues: CASSLGDYVDEQFF.

The chain uses TRBV6-1 and TRBJ1-5; D is uncertain. CDR1 is MNHNS and CDR2 is SASEGT in the germline V gene. The V end was cut by 2 bases, the J end by 4 bases, with 12 bases between. This CDR3 has 15 amino acids. The CDR3 DNA follows: TGTGCCAGCAGTGAAATCGGGCGAGGAAATCAGCCCCAGCATTTT. It translates to CASSEIGRGNQPQHF.